This passage covers 29 T cell receptor beta chains from one sample sequenced in a study of shared clonotypes between healthy human individuals. Profiling relied on immunoSEQ multiplex PCR, and the TCRdb table lists in-frame clones only, not all of them. There are hundreds of thousands of clones in the sample; about 97% occur only once, and 0.32% lies in the top ten. Sequenced input: memory CD8+ T cells sorted from blood. Subset indicated: CD45RO+ cells pooled with CCR7-negative TemRA cells. These receptors came from a young man in good health.

The chain employs TRBV2 and TRBJ2-5; 7 bases agree with TRBD2. This CDR3 has 12 residues. Germline assignment: CDR1 SNHLY and CDR2 FYNNEI. Trimming took 7 bases from V and 7 from J; bases not matched to a gene: 6. The CDR3 bases are TGTGCCAGCACCGAGCGGGACGGGACCCAGTACTTC. This encodes CASTERDGTQYF.

This clone was found once. The chain employs TRBV29-1 and TRBJ1-3; maybe TRBD1 (5 bases). This CDR3 contains 15 residues. The germline gives CDR1 SQVTM, CDR2 ANQGSEA. The V end was cut by 3 bases, the J end by 0 bases, with 12 bases between. Here the CDR3 reads CSVEGTPFSGNTIYF. Written as DNA, the CDR3 is TGCAGCGTTGAGGGGACCCCGTTCTCTGGAAACACCATATATTTT.

This rearrangement joins TRBV27 to TRBJ1-4, with unresolved D. CDR1 is MNHEY, CDR2 SMNVEV, per germline (reference sequence). The CDR3 spans 13 residues. The germline V and J ends were trimmed by 0 bases and 8 bases, with 7 bases remaining between them. The DNA for the CDR3 is TGTGCCAGCAGTTTATCGAATTCGGAAAAACTGTTTTTT. This codes for CASSLSNSEKLFF.

The chain links TRBV6-1 to TRBJ2-7; D might be TRBD1 (6 bases). Trimming cost V 4 bases and J 2 bases, with 9 bases left between them. The germline V gene encodes CDR1 MNHNS and CDR2 SASEGT. This CDR3 comprises 13 residues. The CDR3 is CASSARDTYEQYF. The CDR3 DNA follows: TGTGCCAGCAGTGCTCGGGACACCTACGAGCAGTACTTC.

The chain combines TRBV7-6 with TRBJ2-5; D could derive from TRBD1 or TRBD2 (6 bases each). CDR1 is SGHVS, CDR2 FNYEAQ, per germline. The V end was cut by 5 bases, the J end by 5 bases, with 18 bases between. The CDR3 has 15 residues. The CDR3 DNA reads TGTGCCAGCAGCAGGCTTTGGGGGGCGATGGAGACCCAGTACTTC. It codes for CASSRLWGAMETQYF.

The chain recombines TRBV2 with TRBJ2-2, with 7 bases lining up with TRBD2. Germline lookup yields CDR1 SNHLY and CDR2 FYNNEI. The CDR3 has 15 residues. Unmatched junction bases numbered 6, after V lost 8 bases and J lost 0 bases. The CDR3 loop reads CASGTSAANTGELFF. The DNA for the CDR3 is TGTGCCAGCGGAACTAGCGCAGCGAACACCGGGGAGCTGTTTTTT.

The count of this clone is one. This chain links TRBV5-1 with TRBJ2-5; perhaps TRBD2 as D (5 bases). The germline V gene has CDR1 SGHRS and CDR2 YFSETQ. The V gene lost 4 bases and the J gene lost 4 bases, with 14 bases spanning the gap. This CDR3 region has 14 residues. This CDR3 reads CASSVSIGVETQYF. The CDR3 nucleotides read TGCGCCAGCAGCGTATCGATCGGGGTAGAGACCCAGTACTTC.

The chain recombines TRBV2 with TRBJ1-1, with TRBD1 identical over 8 bases. The CDR3 contains 12 residues. Trimming removed 6 bases from V and 10 bases from J; junction bases left unmatched: 7. Germline CDR1 and CDR2: SNHLY and FYNNEI. CDR3 nucleotides: TGTGCCAGCAGGGCAGGGGGCGCGGGAGCTTTCTTT. Its translation: CASRAGGAGAFF.

Details on this clone: The sample has other DNA sequences that encode this CDR3 too. The genes are TRBV5-1 and TRBJ2-5; tentatively, D is TRBD1 or TRBD2 (5 bases each). The CDR3 covers 13 residues. Trimming left V 0 bases short and J 4 bases short, with 7 bases between. Germline lookup yields CDR1 SGHRS and CDR2 YFSETQ. In DNA, the CDR3 is TGCGCCAGCAGCTTGGGTGGGGGAGAGACCCAGTACTTC. This gives the protein CASSLGGGETQYF.

This clone was found once. V is TRBV25-1 and J is TRBJ2-1; no definite D call. This CDR3 is 13 amino acids long. The germline V gene has CDR1 MGHDK and CDR2 SYGVNS. Trimming removed 1 base from V and 8 bases from J, with 9 bases in between. The chain's CDR3 is CASSEFGRYEQFF. CDR3 DNA sequence: TGTGCCAGCAGTGAATTCGGCCGATATGAGCAGTTCTTC.

The V call is TRBV19, the J call TRBJ2-5, with 11 bases identical to TRBD1. Germline CDR1 LNHDA, CDR2 SQIVND (reference sequence). V lost 7 bases, J lost 5 bases, and 3 bases stayed unmatched. The CDR3 sequence is 13 residues long. CDR3 loop: CASTWTGGETQYF. CDR3 sequence (DNA): TGTGCCAGTACTTGGACAGGGGGCGAGACCCAGTACTTC.

The chain uses TRBV4-2 and TRBJ2-3; perhaps TRBD2 as D (6 bases). The length of the CDR3 is 17 residues. Germline V lookup: CDR1 LGHNA, CDR2 YNFKEQ. Trimming shortened V by 4 bases and J by 5 bases, and 22 bases separated the two germline ends. CDR3 sequence reads: CASSPYDGSIGIDTQYF. DNA for the CDR3: TGTGCCAGCAGCCCGTATGACGGGAGTATCGGTATAGATACGCAGTATTTT.

This clone was detected only once. The chain links TRBV7-9 to TRBJ2-1; D remains ambiguous. V lost 4 bases, J lost 3 bases, and 4 bases lay in between. The CDR3 is made up of 12 amino acids. Germline values: CDR1 SEHNR, CDR2 FQNEAQ (reference sequence). CDR3 nucleotide sequence: TGTGCCAGCAGCTGGGACTACAATGAGCAGTTCTTC. It is translated as CASSWDYNEQFF.

The chain joins TRBV28 to TRBJ1-5; D ambiguous. Germline lookup yields CDR1 MDHEN and CDR2 SYDVKM. The V gene lost 6 bases and the J gene lost 1 base, with 13 bases spanning the gap. CDR3 length: 15 amino acids. The CDR3 sequence: CASSIRFTSNQPQHF. CDR3 DNA sequence: TGTGCCAGCAGCATCAGGTTCACCAGCAATCAGCCCCAGCATTTT.

The gene calls are TRBV19 and TRBJ1-5, with D perhaps matching TRBD1 (5 bases). Germline CDR1 and CDR2: LNHDA and SQIVND (reference sequence). Trimming cost V 3 bases and J 7 bases, with 16 bases left between them. There are 15 residues in the CDR3. The CDR3 nucleotides are TGTGCCAGTAGTATTTTTTCGGGGGGGTCCCAGCCCCAGCATTTT. This codes for CASSIFSGGSQPQHF.

The chain carries TRBV6-1 and TRBJ2-2; TRBD1 might be the D (5 bases). The CDR3 length is 15 residues. V lost 6 bases to trimming and J lost 2 bases, with 13 bases between them. CDR1 is MNHNS, CDR2 SASEGT, per germline. The CDR3, as DNA: TGTGCCAGCAGATCACAGGCCCAAAACACCGGGGAGCTGTTTTTT. Amino acid sequence: CASRSQAQNTGELFF.

The chain combines TRBV11-1 with TRBJ2-7; D could derive from TRBD1 or TRBD2 (5 bases each). V was pared by 8 bases and J by 5 bases, with 16 bases between. The CDR3 totals 13 residues. CDR1 is SGHAT, CDR2 FQDESV, per germline (reference sequence). The CDR3 loop reads CASDRDLLDEQYF. The CDR3 bases are TGTGCCAGCGACCGGGACCTCCTTGACGAGCAGTACTTC.

This chain joins TRBV28 and TRBJ2-6; no clear D. V was cut by 10 bases and J by 4 bases, with 8 bases left in between. This CDR3 is 12 amino acids long. Germline V gives CDR1 MDHEN, CDR2 SYDVKM. The CDR3 reads CATEMGANVLTF. The CDR3 DNA reads TGTGCCACCGAAATGGGGGCCAACGTCCTGACTTTC.

The genes are TRBV4-2 and TRBJ1-5; D is perhaps TRBD1 (6 bases). From germline, CDR1 is LGHNA and CDR2 YNFKEQ. V lost 0 bases and J lost 1, with 13 bases in between. The CDR3 length is 17 residues. CDR3 residues: CASSQEWGGLSNQPQHF. Here the CDR3 DNA reads TGTGCCAGCAGCCAAGAATGGGGGGGGCTGAGCAATCAGCCCCAGCATTTT.

The genes are TRBV7-9 and TRBJ1-1, with a weak D call TRBD1 (6 bases). The germline CDR1 and CDR2 sequences are SEHNR and FQNEAQ (reference sequence). The CDR3 is 16 residues long. Trimming removed 5 bases at V and 0 bases at J, with 16 bases between. The DNA for the CDR3 is TGTGCCAGCAGCCTTGGAAGCGGGACACTGAACACTGAAGCTTTCTTT. Its translation is CASSLGSGTLNTEAFF.

The V and J genes are TRBV6-1 and TRBJ2-3; 10 bases are shared with TRBD1. After removal of 1 base from V and 2 bases from J, the junction contained 6 bases not matched to a gene. The CDR3 covers 17 residues. Germline V lookup: CDR1 MNHNS, CDR2 SASEGT. For the CDR3, the DNA is TGTGCCAGCAGTGAAGGGGACAGGGGAGGCCACACAGATACGCAGTATTTT. This codes for CASSEGDRGGHTDTQYF.

A remark on this clone: Relative to the germline gene, one junction end is altered; a read error may explain this. The V call is TRBV4-2, the J call TRBJ1-5, with TRBD1 identical over 7 bases. Germline V gene lookup returns CDR1 LGHNA and CDR2 YNFKEQ. The CDR3 extends over 15 amino acids. Here the CDR3 reads CTSSPGQYSNQPQHF. DNA of the CDR3: TGTACCAGCAGCCCGGGACAGTATAGCAATCAGCCCCAGCATTTT.

The CDR3 DNA follows: TGTGCCAGCACGAGCTCTGGAAACACCATATATTTT. Translating gives CASTSSGNTIYF. The V and J genes are TRBV2 and TRBJ1-3; no clear D. Trimming left V 7 bases short and J 0 bases short, with 4 bases between. This CDR3 comprises 12 residues. Germline CDR1 SNHLY, CDR2 FYNNEI.

The V and J genes are TRBV6-5 and TRBJ1-1, with a tentative D call TRBD1 (5 bases). CDR3 length: 13 amino acids. CDR1 is MNHEY, CDR2 SVGAGI, per germline. The germline V and J ends were trimmed by 6 bases and 3 bases, with 11 bases remaining between them. The chain's CDR3 is CASSLGPDTEAFF. In nucleotides, the CDR3 is TGTGCCAGCAGCCTGGGACCCGACACTGAAGCTTTCTTT.

This chain connects TRBV19 to TRBJ2-7, with unresolved D. There are 13 residues in the CDR3. Trimming removed 8 bases from V and 3 bases from J, with 14 bases in between. Germline V CDR1 and CDR2: LNHDA, SQIVND (reference sequence). The CDR3: CASSPRAHYEQYF. Written as DNA, the CDR3 is TGTGCCAGTTCCCCACGGGCTCACTACGAGCAGTACTTC.

This chain links TRBV9 with TRBJ2-2, with D perhaps matching TRBD1 (6 bases). V dropped 5 bases and J dropped 2 bases, with 13 bases sitting between them. From germline, CDR1 is SGDLS and CDR2 YYNGEE. This CDR3 has 15 amino acids. The CDR3 bases are TGTGCCAGCAGTGAAGACAGGCCCAACACCGGGGAGCTGTTTTTT. Translation gives CASSEDRPNTGELFF.

J is TRBJ2-7 and V is TRBV7-2; 7 nucleotides match TRBD2. CDR3 size: 16 residues. With 2 bases clipped from V and 2 bases from J, the junction kept 9 bases outside the gene matches. The germline V gene encodes CDR1 SGHTA and CDR2 FQGNSA. The CDR3 bases are TGTGCCAGCAGCTTATCGGGCGGGAGAGCGGCCTACGAGCAGTACTTC. The encoded protein is CASSLSGGRAAYEQYF.

The chain is built from TRBV28 and TRBJ1-5; D gene uncertain. CDR3 size: 13 residues. Trimming took 2 bases from V and 8 from J, leaving 10 bases between them. Germline loops: CDR1 MDHEN, CDR2 SYDVKM. CDR3 amino acids: CASSLPRYEPQHF. The CDR3 nucleotides read TGTGCCAGCAGTTTACCTAGGTACGAGCCCCAGCATTTT.

The chain links TRBV28 to TRBJ2-2; a weak D match, TRBD2 (5 bases). The V end lost 6 bases, the J end lost 1 base, and 9 bases lay between the germline ends. Germline V gene sequence: CDR1 MDHEN, CDR2 SYDVKM. The CDR3 has 14 residues. CDR3 in amino acids: CASREGVNTGELFF. CDR3 sequence (DNA): TGTGCCAGCAGAGAGGGAGTGAACACCGGGGAGCTGTTTTTT.